The 13 T cell receptor beta chains given below trace back to one sample, sequenced in a study of regulatory T cells in long-lasting Graves disease. The time point: persistent/refractory GD, antithyroid drugs over 5 years with positive TRAb. RNA isolated from PBMCs was used to make the TCR library. Construction of the TCR beta libraries employed iRepertoire HTBI primers in conjunction with Arm-PCR of CDR3 regions. Each CDR3 protein gets one entry after TCRdb re-called the multiplex PCR reads with MiXCR. Among about 470,000 distinct CDR3 sequences listed, about 20% were seen once. Here the sequenced sample was peripheral blood mononuclear cells (PBMCs), taken when the disease was refractory, from a patient treated with antithyroid drugs. These receptors all come from a female donor with Graves disease.

This clonotype was seen ten or more times. The rearrangement joins TRBV28 to TRBJ1-2; possibly TRBD1 for D (5 bases). The ends were cut back, 3 bases at V and 4 bases at J, with 12 bases in the middle. There are 14 residues in the CDR3. CDR1 is MDHEN and CDR2 is SYDVKM in the germline V gene. The CDR3 bases are TGTGCCAGCAGTTTGCAGGGATCCGGCTATGGCTACACCTTC. Residues: CASSLQGSGYGYTF.

For the CDR3, the DNA is TGTGCCAGCAGCTTAGAGTACGGACCTGCAACTAATGAAAAACTGTTTTTT. Translation gives CASSLEYGPATNEKLFF. The V gene is TRBV7-2, the J gene TRBJ1-4; no definite D call. The CDR3 runs 17 residues. Trimming pared 1 base from V and 0 bases from J, leaving 12 bases between. Germline V gives CDR1 SGHTA, CDR2 FQGNSA.

The V call is TRBV6-1, the J call TRBJ2-2, with D unresolved. With 1 base removed from V and 3 bases from J, the gap between germline ends came to 9 bases. Germline values: CDR1 MNHNS, CDR2 SASEGT. The CDR3 extends over 15 amino acids. The CDR3 sequence: CASSEDAAYTGELFF. The CDR3 coding sequence is TGTGCCAGCAGTGAAGACGCGGCGTACACCGGGGAGCTGTTTTTT.

This clonotype was observed at least ten times. V is TRBV15 and J is TRBJ2-5; maybe TRBD2 (5 bases). CDR3 length equals 12 residues. In germline, CDR1 is LNHNV, CDR2 YYDKDF (reference sequence). The V gene lost 8 bases and the J gene lost 5 bases, with 12 bases spanning the gap. The CDR3 DNA reads TGTGCCACCGAGGACTGGCAGGAGACCCAGTACTTC. Encoded protein: CATEDWQETQYF.

This clonotype was observed a handful of times. The gene calls are TRBV28 and TRBJ2-1; no clear D. CDR3 size: 16 residues. V dropped 5 bases and J dropped 0 bases, with 14 bases sitting between them. Germline CDR1 is MDHEN and CDR2 is SYDVKM. CDR3 in amino acids: CASSRLGKNSYNEQFF. The CDR3 DNA reads as TGTGCCAGCAGTCGATTAGGGAAGAACTCCTACAATGAGCAGTTCTTC.

This rearrangement joins TRBV6-1 to TRBJ2-7, with no clear D. Germline values: CDR1 MNHNS, CDR2 SASEGT. The germline V and J ends were trimmed by 6 bases and 1 base, with 19 bases remaining between them. This CDR3 comprises 16 residues. CDR3 loop: CASSPLPPRRSYEQYF. CDR3 nucleotides: TGTGCCAGCAGCCCCCTCCCCCCTCGGCGATCCTACGAGCAGTACTTC.

This clonotype was detected many times. The V call is TRBV28, the J call TRBJ2-5; maybe TRBD2 (7 bases). Germline lookup yields CDR1 MDHEN and CDR2 SYDVKM. The ends were cut back, 5 bases at V and 5 bases at J, with 15 bases in the middle. The CDR3 runs to 14 residues. CDR3 loop: CASSKSGTKETQYF. CDR3 bases: TGTGCCAGCAGTAAAAGCGGGACAAAGGAGACCCAGTACTTC.

The chain combines TRBV29-1 with TRBJ1-1, with 9 nucleotides matching TRBD1. The CDR3 has 12 residues. CDR1 and CDR2 from the germline V gene are SQVTM and ANQGSEA. J gave up 3 bases and V 5 bases, and 1 base lay outside the gene matches. In DNA form, the CDR3 reads TGCAGCGTTAGACAGGGGGACACTGAAGCTTTCTTT. It encodes CSVRQGDTEAFF.

The gene calls are TRBV11-2 and TRBJ2-1; D gene ambiguous. The CDR3 has 13 amino acids. Germline V lookup: CDR1 SGHAT, CDR2 FQNNGV. Trimming pared 5 bases from V and 8 bases from J, leaving 13 bases between. The CDR3 DNA reads TGTGCCAGCAGCCCTCATTCGAGCTATGAGCAGTTCTTC. This sequence encodes CASSPHSSYEQFF.

V is TRBV19 and J is TRBJ2-2, with 7 bases lining up with TRBD1. The CDR3 runs to 17 residues. Trimming cost V 4 bases and J 2 bases; bases outside gene matches: 10. The germline V gene encodes CDR1 LNHDA and CDR2 SQIVND (reference sequence). CDR3 DNA sequence: TGTGCCAGTAGTAAGCCCACAGGGGCAGGTAACACCGGGGAGCTGTTTTTT. It translates to CASSKPTGAGNTGELFF. The whole variable domain, filled in from reference TRBV19 and TRBJ2-2, reads DGGITQSPKYLFRKEGQNVTLSCEQNLNHDAMYWYRQDPGQGLRLIYYSQIVNDFQKGDIAEGYSVSREKKESFPLTVTSAQKNPTAFYLCASSKPTGAGNTGELFFGEGSRLTVL.

This clonotype was observed a few times. The chain joins TRBV7-9 to TRBJ2-7; D not certain. The V end was cut by 5 bases, the J end by 3 bases, with 8 bases between. The CDR3 covers 12 residues. Germline V gene data show CDR1 as SEHNR and CDR2 as FQNEAQ (reference sequence). The CDR3 sequence is CASSADHYEQYF. CDR3 sequence (DNA): TGTGCCAGCAGCGCGGATCACTACGAGCAGTACTTC.

This clonotype was observed a few times. CDR3 DNA: TGTGCCAGCAGCCCGGACAGCCCCTCCGAAGTCGATGGTTATGGCTACACCTTC. It translates to CASSPDSPSEVDGYGYTF. The rearrangement joins TRBV7-2 to TRBJ1-2, with D possibly TRBD1 on 6 matching bases. The V end was cut by 5 bases, the J end by 5 bases, with 27 bases between. The CDR3 loop spans 18 amino acids. Germline values: CDR1 SGHTA, CDR2 FQGNSA.

This clonotype was seen many times. J is TRBJ1-2 and V is TRBV28; no clear D. Trimming removed 8 bases at V and 2 bases at J, with 18 bases between. The CDR3 contains 15 residues. Germline CDR1 reads MDHEN; CDR2 reads SYDVKM. The CDR3 here is CASQGWSETNYGYTF. CDR3 sequence (DNA): TGTGCCAGCCAAGGCTGGTCAGAGACAAACTATGGCTACACCTTC.